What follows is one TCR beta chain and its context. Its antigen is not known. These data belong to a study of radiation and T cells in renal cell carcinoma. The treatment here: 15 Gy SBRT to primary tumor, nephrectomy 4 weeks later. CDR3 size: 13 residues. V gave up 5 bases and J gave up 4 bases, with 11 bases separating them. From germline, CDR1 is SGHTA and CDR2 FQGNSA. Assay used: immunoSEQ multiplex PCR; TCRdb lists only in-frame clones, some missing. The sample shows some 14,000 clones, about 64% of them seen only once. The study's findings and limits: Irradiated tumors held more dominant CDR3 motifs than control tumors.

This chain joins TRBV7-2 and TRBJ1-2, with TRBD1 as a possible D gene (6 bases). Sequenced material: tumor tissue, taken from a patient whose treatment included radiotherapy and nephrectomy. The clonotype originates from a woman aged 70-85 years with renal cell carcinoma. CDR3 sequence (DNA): TGTGCCAGCAGCCCGGGACAAACCTATGGCTACACCTTC. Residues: CASSPGQTYGYTF.